This TCR beta chain was captured in a study of early T cells in non-severe SARS-CoV-2 infection. In its sample, this clonotype was seen many times. As yet, its antigen is unknown. Notes on the study in general: Anti-spike CD8 responses were favored by VDJdb matching, which missed private and CD4 specificities.

Germline CDR1 and CDR2: SGHTA and FQGTGA. Trimming cost V 0 bases and J 4 bases, with 2 bases left between them. The CDR3 is made up of 12 amino acids. TCRdb independently ran MiXCR on the 5' RACE reads; one entry per CDR3 protein. The data show approximately 29,000 distinct CDR3 sequences, with approximately 6.6% seen just once and under 40% held by the top ten. The chain employs TRBV7-3 and TRBJ2-3; no clear D gene. The receptor's source is an adult who was a healthcare worker with PCR-confirmed SARS-CoV-2 infection or an uninfected control (not recorded which). This material consisted of whole blood, taken at baseline. The CDR3 DNA reads TGTGCCAGCAGCTTAACCCCAGATACGCAGTATTTT. It encodes CASSLTPDTQYF.